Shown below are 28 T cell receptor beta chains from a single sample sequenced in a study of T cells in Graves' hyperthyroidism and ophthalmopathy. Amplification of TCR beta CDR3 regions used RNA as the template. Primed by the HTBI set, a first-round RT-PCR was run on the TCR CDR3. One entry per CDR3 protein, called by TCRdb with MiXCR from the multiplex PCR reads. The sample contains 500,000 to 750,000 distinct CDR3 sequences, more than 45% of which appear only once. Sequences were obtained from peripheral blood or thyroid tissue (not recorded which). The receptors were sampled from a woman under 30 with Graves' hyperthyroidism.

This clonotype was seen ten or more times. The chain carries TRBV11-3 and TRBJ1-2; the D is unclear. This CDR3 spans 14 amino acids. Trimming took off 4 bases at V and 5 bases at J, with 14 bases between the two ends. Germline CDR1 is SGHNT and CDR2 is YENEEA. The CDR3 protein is CASSYGQVPYGYTF. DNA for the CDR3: TGTGCCAGCAGCTATGGCCAGGTTCCTTATGGCTACACCTTC.

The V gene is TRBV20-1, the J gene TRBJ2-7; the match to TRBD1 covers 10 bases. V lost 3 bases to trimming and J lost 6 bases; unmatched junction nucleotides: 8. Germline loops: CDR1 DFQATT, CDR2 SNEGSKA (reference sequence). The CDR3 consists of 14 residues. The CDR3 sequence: CSARETGGISEQYF. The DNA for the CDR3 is TGCAGTGCTAGGGAGACAGGGGGCATCAGCGAGCAGTACTTC.

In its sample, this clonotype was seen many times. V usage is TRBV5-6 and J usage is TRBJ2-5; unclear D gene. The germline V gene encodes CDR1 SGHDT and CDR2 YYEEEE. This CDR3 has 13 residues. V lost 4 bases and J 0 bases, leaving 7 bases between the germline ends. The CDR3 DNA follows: TGTGCCAGCAGCGGAGAGTACCAAGAGACCCAGTACTTC. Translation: CASSGEYQETQYF.

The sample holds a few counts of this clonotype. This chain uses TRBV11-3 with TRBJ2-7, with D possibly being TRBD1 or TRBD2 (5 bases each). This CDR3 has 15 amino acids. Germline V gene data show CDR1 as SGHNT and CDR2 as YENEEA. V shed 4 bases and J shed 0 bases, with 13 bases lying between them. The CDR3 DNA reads TGTGCCAGCAGCTGGACTCAGGGAAACTCCTACGAGCAGTACTTC. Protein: CASSWTQGNSYEQYF.

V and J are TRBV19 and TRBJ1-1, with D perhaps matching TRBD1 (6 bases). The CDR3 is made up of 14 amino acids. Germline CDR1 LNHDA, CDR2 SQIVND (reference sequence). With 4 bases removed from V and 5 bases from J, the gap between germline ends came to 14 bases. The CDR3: CASSNLQGFTEAFF. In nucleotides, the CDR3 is TGTGCCAGTAGTAACTTACAGGGCTTTACTGAAGCTTTCTTT.

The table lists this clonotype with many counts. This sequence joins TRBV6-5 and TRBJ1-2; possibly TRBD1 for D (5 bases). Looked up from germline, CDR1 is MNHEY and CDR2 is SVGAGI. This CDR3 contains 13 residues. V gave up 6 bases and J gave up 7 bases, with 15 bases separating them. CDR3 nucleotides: TGTGCCAGCAGGGCAGGGAAGACCATTGGCTACACCTTC. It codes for CASRAGKTIGYTF.

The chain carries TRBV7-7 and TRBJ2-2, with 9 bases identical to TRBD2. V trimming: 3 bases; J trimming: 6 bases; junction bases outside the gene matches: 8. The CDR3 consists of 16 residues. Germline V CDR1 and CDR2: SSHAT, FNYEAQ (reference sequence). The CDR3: CASSLVAGVSSGELFF. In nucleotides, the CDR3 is TGTGCCAGCAGCTTGGTAGCGGGAGTTAGCTCCGGGGAGCTGTTTTTT.

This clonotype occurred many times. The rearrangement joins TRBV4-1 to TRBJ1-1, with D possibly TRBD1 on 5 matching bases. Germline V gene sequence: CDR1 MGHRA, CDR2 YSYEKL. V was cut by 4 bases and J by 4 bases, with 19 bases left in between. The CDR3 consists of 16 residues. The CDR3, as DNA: TGCGCCAGCAGCCCCCTCCGGGGGGTAGGACGCACTGAAGCTTTCTTT. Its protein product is CASSPLRGVGRTEAFF.

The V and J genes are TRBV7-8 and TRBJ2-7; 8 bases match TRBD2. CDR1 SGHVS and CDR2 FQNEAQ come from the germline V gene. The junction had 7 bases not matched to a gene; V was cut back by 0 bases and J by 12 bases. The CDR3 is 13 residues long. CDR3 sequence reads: CASSLAWSGSPYF. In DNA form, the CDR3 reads TGTGCCAGCAGCTTAGCGTGGAGCGGGAGTCCGTACTTC.

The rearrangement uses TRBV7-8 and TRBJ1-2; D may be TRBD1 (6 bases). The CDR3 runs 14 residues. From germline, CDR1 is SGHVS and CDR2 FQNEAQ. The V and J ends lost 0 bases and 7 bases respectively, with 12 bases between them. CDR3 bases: TGTGCCAGCAGCTTAGCCGCGGGGGGCGGTGGCTACACCTTC. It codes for CASSLAAGGGGYTF.

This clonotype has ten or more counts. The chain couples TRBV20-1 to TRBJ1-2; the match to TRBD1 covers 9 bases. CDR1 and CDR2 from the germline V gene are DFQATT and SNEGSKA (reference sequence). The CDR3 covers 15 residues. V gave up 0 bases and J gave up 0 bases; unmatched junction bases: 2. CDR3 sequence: CSARDGQGTNYGYTF. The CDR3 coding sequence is TGCAGTGCTAGAGATGGACAGGGGACTAACTATGGCTACACCTTC.

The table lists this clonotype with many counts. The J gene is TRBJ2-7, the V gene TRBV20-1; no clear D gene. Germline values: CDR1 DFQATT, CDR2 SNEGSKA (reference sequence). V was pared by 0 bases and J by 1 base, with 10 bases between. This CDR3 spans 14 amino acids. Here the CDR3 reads CSARDAVSSYEQYF. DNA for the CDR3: TGCAGTGCTAGAGATGCAGTTTCTTCCTACGAGCAGTACTTC.

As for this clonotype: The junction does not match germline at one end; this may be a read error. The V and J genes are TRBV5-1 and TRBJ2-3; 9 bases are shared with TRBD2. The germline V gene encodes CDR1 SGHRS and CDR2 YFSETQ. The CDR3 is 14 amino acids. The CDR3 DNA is TGCGCCAGCAGTTTCGGACTAGCGACAGGTACGCAGTATTTT. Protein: CASSFGLATGTQYF.

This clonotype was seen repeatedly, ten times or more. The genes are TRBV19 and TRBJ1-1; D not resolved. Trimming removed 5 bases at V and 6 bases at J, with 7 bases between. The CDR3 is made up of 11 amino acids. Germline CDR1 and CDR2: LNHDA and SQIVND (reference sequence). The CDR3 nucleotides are TGTGCCAGTAGTCAGCGTTCTGAAGCTTTCTTT. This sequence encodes CASSQRSEAFF. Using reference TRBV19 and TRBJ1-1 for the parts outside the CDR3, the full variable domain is DGGITQSPKYLFRKEGQNVTLSCEQNLNHDAMYWYRQDPGQGLRLIYYSQIVNDFQKGDIAEGYSVSREKKESFPLTVTSAQKNPTAFYLCASSQRSEAFFGQGTRLTVV.

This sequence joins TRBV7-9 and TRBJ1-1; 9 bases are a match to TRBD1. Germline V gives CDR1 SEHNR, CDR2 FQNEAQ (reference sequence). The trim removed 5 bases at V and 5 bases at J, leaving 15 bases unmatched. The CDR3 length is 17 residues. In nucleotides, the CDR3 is TGTGCCAGCAGCCAAGCCAGGGGGACAGGGCGGGCTACTGAAGCTTTCTTT. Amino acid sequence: CASSQARGTGRATEAFF. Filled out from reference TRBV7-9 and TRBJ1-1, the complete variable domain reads DTGVSQNPRHKITKRGQNVTFRCDPISEHNRLYWYRQTLGQGPEFLTYFQNEAQLEKSRLLSDRFSAERPKGSFSTLEIQRTEQGDSAMYLCASSQARGTGRATEAFFGQGTRLTVV.

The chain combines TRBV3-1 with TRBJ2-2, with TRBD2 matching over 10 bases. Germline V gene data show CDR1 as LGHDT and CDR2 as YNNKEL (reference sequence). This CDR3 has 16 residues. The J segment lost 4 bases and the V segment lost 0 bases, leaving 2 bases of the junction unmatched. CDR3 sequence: CASSQDSGGLTGELFF. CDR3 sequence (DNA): TGTGCCAGCAGCCAAGATAGCGGGGGGCTCACCGGGGAGCTGTTTTTT. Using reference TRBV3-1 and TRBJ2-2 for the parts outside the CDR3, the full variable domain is DTAVSQTPKYLVTQMGNDKSIKCEQNLGHDTMYWYKQDSKKFLKIMFSYNNKELIINETVPNRFSPKSPDKAHLNLHINSLELGDSAVYFCASSQDSGGLTGELFFGEGSRLTVL.

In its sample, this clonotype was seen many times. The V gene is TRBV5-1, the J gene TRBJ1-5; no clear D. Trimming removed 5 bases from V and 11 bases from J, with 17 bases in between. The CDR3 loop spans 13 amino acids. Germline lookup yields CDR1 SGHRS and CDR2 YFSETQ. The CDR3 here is CASSLTSDGAQHF. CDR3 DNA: TGCGCCAGCAGTTTGACCTCGGACGGGGCCCAGCATTTT.

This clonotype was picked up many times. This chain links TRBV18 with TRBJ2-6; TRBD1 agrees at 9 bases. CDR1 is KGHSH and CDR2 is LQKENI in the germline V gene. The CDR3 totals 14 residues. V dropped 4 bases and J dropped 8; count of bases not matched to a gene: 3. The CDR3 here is CASSQGTGPNVLTF. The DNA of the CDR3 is TGTGCCAGCTCACAGGGGACAGGGCCCAACGTCCTGACTTTC.

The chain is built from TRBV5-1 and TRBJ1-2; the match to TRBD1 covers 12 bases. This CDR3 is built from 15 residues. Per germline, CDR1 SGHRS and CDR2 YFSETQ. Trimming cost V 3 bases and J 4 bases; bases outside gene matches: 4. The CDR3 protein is CASSSGQGAFYGYTF. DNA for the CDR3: TGCGCCAGCAGCTCGGGACAGGGGGCGTTCTATGGCTACACCTTC.

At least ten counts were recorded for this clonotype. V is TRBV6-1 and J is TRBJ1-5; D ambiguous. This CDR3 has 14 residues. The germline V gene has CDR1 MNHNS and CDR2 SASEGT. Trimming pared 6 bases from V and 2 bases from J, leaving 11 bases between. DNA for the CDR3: TGTGCCAGCAGCCCCCGCGGTGGCAATCAGCCCCAGCATTTT. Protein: CASSPRGGNQPQHF.

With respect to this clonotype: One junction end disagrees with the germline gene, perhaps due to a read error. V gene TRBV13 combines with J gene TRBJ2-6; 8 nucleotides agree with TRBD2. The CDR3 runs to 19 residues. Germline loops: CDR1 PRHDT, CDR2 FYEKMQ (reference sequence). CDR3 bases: TGTGCCAGCAGCGTAGGGGAAGCGGGAGCGATCACCGGGGCCAACGTCCTGACTTTC. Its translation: CASSVGEAGAITGANVLTF.

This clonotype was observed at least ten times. The CDR3 reads CSGGDNGYTF. The CDR3 DNA reads TGCAGCGGAGGTGATAATGGCTACACCTTC. The chain recombines TRBV29-1 with TRBJ1-2; D gene ambiguous. The germline CDR1 and CDR2 sequences are SQVTM and ANQGSEA. The CDR3 is made up of 10 amino acids. V dropped 7 bases and J dropped 6 bases, with 9 bases sitting between them. The entire variable domain, with the rest obtained from reference TRBV29-1 and TRBJ1-2, is as follows: SAVISQKPSRDICQRGTSLTIQCQVDSQVTMMFWYRQQPGQSLTLIATANQGSEATYESGFVIDKFPISRPNLTFSTLTVSNMSPEDSSIYLCSGGDNGYTFGSGTRLTVV.

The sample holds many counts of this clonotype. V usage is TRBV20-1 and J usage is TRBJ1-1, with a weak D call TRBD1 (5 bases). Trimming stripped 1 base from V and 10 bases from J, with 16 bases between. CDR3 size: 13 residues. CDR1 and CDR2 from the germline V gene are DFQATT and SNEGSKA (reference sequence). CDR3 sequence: CSARAQRGVGAFF. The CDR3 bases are TGCAGTGCTAGAGCCCAGAGAGGGGTTGGAGCTTTCTTT.

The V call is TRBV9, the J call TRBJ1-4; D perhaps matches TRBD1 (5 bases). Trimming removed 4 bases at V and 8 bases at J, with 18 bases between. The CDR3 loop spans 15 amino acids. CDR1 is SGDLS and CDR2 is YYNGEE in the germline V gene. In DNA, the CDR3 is TGTGCCAGCAGCAAACGTTCAGGGAGTTACGAAAAACTGTTTTTT. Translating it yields CASSKRSGSYEKLFF.

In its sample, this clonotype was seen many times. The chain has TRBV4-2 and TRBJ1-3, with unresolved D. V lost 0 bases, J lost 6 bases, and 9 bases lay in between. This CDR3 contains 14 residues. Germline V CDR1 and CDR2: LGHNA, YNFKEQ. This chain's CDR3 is CASSQDTTVNTIYF. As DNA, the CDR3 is TGTGCCAGCAGCCAAGATACAACAGTAAACACCATATATTTT.

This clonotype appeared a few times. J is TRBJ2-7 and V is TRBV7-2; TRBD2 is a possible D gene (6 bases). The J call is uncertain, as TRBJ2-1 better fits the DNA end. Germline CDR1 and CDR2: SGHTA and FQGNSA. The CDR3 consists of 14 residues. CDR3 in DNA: TGTGCCAGCAGCTTAGGGCTAGCGAGGAATGAGCAGTTCTTC. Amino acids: CASSLGLARNEQFF.

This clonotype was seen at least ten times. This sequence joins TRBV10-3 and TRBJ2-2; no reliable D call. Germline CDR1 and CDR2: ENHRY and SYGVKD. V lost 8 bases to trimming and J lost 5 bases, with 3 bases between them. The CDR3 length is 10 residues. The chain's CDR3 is CAIGTGELFF. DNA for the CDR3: TGTGCCATCGGGACCGGGGAGCTGTTTTTT.

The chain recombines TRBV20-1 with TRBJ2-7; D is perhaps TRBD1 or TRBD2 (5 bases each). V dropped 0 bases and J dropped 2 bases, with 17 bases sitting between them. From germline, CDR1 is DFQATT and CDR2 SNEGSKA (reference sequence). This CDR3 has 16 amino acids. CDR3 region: CSARDLASKGPYEQYF. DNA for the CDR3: TGCAGTGCTAGAGATCTAGCTAGTAAGGGACCCTACGAGCAGTACTTC.